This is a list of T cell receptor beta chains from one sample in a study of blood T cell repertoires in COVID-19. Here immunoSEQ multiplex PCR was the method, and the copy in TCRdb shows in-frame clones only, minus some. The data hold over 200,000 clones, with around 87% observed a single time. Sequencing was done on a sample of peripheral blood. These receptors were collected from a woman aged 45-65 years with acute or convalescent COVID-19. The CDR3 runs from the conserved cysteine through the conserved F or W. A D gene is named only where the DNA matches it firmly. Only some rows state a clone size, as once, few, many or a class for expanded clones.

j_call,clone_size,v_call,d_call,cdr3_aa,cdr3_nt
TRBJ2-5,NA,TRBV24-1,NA,CATSTGTRGKETQYF,TGTGCCACCAGCACAGGGACCCGGGGCAAAGAGACCCAGTACTTC
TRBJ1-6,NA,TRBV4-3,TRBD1,CASSHPRDRGGDNSPLHF,TGCGCCAGCAGCCACCCCCGCGACAGGGGGGGGGATAATTCACCCCTCCACTTT
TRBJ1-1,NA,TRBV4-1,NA,CASSPGHNMNTEAFF,TGCGCCAGCAGCCCAGGACATAACATGAACACTGAAGCTTTCTTT
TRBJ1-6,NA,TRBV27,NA,CASKVTGSNSPLHF,TGTGCCAGCAAAGTCACAGGTTCTAATTCACCCCTCCACTTT
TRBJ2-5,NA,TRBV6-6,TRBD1,CASSRGQGIPETQYF,TGTGCCAGCAGCCGCGGACAGGGAATCCCTGAGACCCAGTACTTC
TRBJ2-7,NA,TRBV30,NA,CAYVRGLIYEQYF,TGTGCCTATGTACGTGGGCTTATCTACGAGCAGTACTTC
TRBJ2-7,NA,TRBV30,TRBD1,CAWSVGTGHSEQYF,TGTGCCTGGAGTGTAGGGACAGGGCATAGTGAGCAGTACTTC
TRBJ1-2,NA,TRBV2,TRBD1,CASSTNPDRGPSYTF,TGTGCCAGCAGTACCAACCCAGACAGGGGCCCGAGCTACACCTTC
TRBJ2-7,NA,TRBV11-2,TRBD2,CASSSLTSSGSEQYF,TGTGCCAGCAGCTCCTTGACTAGCTCCGGGAGCGAGCAGTACTTC
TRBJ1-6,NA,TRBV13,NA,CASSFSGTGENSPLHF,TGTGCCAGCAGCTTCTCCGGGACGGGGGAGAATTCACCCCTCCACTTT
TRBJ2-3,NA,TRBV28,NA,CASSSGADTQYF,TGTGCCAGCAGTTCCGGAGCAGATACGCAGTATTTT
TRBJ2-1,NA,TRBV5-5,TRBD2,CASRSLAGGPRDEQFF,TGTGCCAGCCGAAGTCTAGCGGGAGGGCCTCGGGATGAGCAGTTCTTC
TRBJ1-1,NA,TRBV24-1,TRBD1,CATSDQGAGAFF,TGTGCCACCAGTGATCAGGGGGCAGGAGCTTTCTTT
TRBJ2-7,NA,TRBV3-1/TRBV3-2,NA,CASSQYAPTYEQYF,TGTGCCAGCAGCCAATATGCACCTACCTACGAGCAGTACTTC
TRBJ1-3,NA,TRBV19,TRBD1,CASNPSTGSAGNTIYF,TGTGCCAGTAATCCCTCGACAGGGTCGGCTGGAAACACCATATATTTT
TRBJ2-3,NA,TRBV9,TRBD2,CASSQEPGGRATDTQYF,TGTGCCAGCAGCCAAGAACCCGGCGGGAGGGCCACAGATACGCAGTATTTT
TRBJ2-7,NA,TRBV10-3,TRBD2,CAIRDYYEQYF,TGTGCCATACGGGACTACTACGAGCAGTACTTC
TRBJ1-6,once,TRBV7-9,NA,CASSLGPPQYNSPLHF,TGTGCCAGCAGCTTAGGTCCCCCACAGTATAATTCACCCCTCCACTTT
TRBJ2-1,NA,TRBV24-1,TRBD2,CATSDRGLAGEAEQFF,TGTGCCACCAGTGATCGGGGACTAGCGGGAGAAGCAGAGCAGTTCTTC
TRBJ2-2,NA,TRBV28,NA,CASSPLEGRNTGELFF,TGTGCCAGCAGTCCTTTAGAGGGCCGAAACACCGGGGAGCTGTTTTTT
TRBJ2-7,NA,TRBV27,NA,CASIDWSPPYEQYF,TGTGCCAGCATAGACTGGAGTCCCCCCTACGAGCAGTACTTC
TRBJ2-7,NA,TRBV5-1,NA,CASGLGGSEQYF,TGCGCCAGCGGGTTAGGTGGGAGCGAGCAGTACTTC
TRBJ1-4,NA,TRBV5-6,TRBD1,CASSPKTGQAEKLFF,TGTGCCAGCAGCCCGAAGACAGGGCAAGCAGAAAAACTGTTTTTT
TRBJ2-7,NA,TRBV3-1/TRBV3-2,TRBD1,CASSHAGTGESYEQYF,TGTGCCAGCAGCCATGCCGGGACAGGGGAATCCTACGAGCAGTACTTC
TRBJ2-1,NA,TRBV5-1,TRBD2,CASSLELRGGHEQFF,TGCGCCAGCAGCTTGGAACTACGCGGGGGACATGAGCAGTTCTTC
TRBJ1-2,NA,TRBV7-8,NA,CASSLGLQGYGYGYTF,TGTGCCAGCAGCTTAGGGTTGCAGGGTTATGGCTATGGCTACACCTTC
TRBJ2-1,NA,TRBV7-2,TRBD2,CASSFSSGRALYEQFF,TGTGCCAGCAGCTTCTCTAGCGGGAGGGCCCTCTATGAGCAGTTCTTC
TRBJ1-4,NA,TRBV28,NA,CASNLKARRATNEKLFF,TGTGCCAGCAACCTCAAAGCTAGGCGTGCAACTAATGAAAAACTGTTTTTT
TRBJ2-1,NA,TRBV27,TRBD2,CASRTSGRGYNEQFF,TGTGCCAGCAGGACTAGCGGGAGAGGTTACAATGAGCAGTTCTTC
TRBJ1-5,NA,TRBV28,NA,CASSRTTGYSNQPQHF,TGTGCCAGCAGTAGAACGACGGGTTATAGCAATCAGCCCCAGCATTTT
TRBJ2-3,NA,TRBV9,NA,CASSVAPSGLDTQYF,TGTGCCAGCAGCGTCGCCCCCTCGGGGTTGGATACGCAGTATTTT
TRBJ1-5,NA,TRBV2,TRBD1,CASKKTGGNNQPQHF,TGTGCCAGCAAGAAGACAGGGGGGAACAATCAGCCCCAGCATTTT
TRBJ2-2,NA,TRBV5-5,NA,CASSLGAAANTGELFF,TGTGCCAGCAGCTTGGGTGCGGCAGCGAACACCGGGGAGCTGTTTTTT
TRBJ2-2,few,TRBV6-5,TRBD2,CASSYGGDTGELFF,TGTGCCAGCAGTTACGGGGGGGACACCGGGGAGCTGTTTTTT
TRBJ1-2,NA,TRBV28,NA,CASSLRNYGYTF,TGTGCCAGCAGTTTACGTAACTATGGCTACACCTTC
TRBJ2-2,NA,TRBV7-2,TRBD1,CASSYPGTAITGELFF,TGTGCCAGCAGCTATCCCGGGACAGCGATCACCGGGGAGCTGTTTTTT
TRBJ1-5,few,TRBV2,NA,CASRQSEGQPQHF,TGTGCCAGCAGACAGTCTGAAGGTCAGCCCCAGCATTTT
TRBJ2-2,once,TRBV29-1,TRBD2,CSVGGGRATGELFF,TGCAGCGTTGGCGGCGGGAGGGCTACCGGGGAGCTGTTTTTT